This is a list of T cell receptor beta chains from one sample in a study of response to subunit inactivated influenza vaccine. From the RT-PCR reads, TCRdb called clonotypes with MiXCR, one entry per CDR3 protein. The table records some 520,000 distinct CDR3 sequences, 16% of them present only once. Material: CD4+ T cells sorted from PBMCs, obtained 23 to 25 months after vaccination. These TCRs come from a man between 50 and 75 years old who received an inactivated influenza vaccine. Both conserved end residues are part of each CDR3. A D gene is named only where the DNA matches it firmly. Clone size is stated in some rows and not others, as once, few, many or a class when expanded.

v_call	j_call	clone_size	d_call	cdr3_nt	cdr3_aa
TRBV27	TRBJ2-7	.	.	TGTGCCAGCAGTTTATCTTTTCGGGGTTACGAGCAGTACTTC	CASSLSFRGYEQYF
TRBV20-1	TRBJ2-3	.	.	TGCAGTGCACAGGACGGAACCAGCACAGATACGCAGTATTTT	CSAQDGTSTDTQYF
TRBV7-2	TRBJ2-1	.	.	TGTGCCAGCAGCCCGTCGCGCAGGGCGGACTACAATGAGCAGTTCTTC	CASSPSRRADYNEQFF
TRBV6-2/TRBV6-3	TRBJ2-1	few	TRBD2	TGTGCCAGCACCCCCGGGACTAGTTCCAATGAGCAGTTCTTC	CASTPGTSSNEQFF
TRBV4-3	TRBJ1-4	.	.	TGCGCCAGCAGCCAAGACCCTGTTGTATCTTGGCAGGGTGAAAAACTGTTTTTT	CASSQDPVVSWQGEKLFF
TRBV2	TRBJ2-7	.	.	TGTGCCAGCAGTGAAGCTGCCCTGCTGACCTACGAGCAGTACTTC	CASSEAALLTYEQYF
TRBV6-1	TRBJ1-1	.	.	TGTGCCAGCAGTGAAACCGGGGGGGCGAGCGGTTGGTTCACTGAAGCTTTCTTT	CASSETGGASGWFTEAFF
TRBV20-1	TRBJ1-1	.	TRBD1	TGCAGTGCTAGAGCGTTGACAGGGGGCTTCACTGAAGCTTTCTTT	CSARALTGGFTEAFF
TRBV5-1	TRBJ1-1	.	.	TGCGCCAGCAGCTTGGTGGGGGGACGGACTGAAGCTTTCTTT	CASSLVGGRTEAFF
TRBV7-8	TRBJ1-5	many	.	TGTGCCAGCAGCTTACAGGCAGGGGATCAGCCCCAGCATTTT	CASSLQAGDQPQHF
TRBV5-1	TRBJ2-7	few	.	TGCGCCAGCAGCTTGGTTTCGGGACCGATAAGCTCCTACGAGCAGTACTTC	CASSLVSGPISSYEQYF
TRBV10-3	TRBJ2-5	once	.	TGTGCCATCGCGGTGGGGGCTCAAGAGACCCAGTACTTC	CAIAVGAQETQYF
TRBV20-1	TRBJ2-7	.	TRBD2	TGCAGTGCCATAGCGGGAATAACTTACGAGCAGTACTTC	CSAIAGITYEQYF
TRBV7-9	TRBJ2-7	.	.	TGTGCCAGCAAGGGCCATTCAATGTACGAGCAGTACTTC	CASKGHSMYEQYF
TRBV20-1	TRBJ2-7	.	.	TGCAGTGCTCTTCGGGACCCAACATCCTACGAGCAGTACTTC	CSALRDPTSYEQYF
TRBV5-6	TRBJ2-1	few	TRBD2	TGTGCCAGCAGCCGCAGACTAGCGGGAGGGCCGATTGCTGAGCAGTTCTTC	CASSRRLAGGPIAEQFF
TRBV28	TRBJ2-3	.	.	TGTGCCAGCAGTTCCGGACCGGGGACGGGTACGCAGTATTTT	CASSSGPGTGTQYF
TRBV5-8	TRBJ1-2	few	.	TGTGCCAGCAGCTTGGGTCCAACCCTAGATGGCTACACCTTC	CASSLGPTLDGYTF
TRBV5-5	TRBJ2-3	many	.	TGTGCCAGCAGCTTGGGTTGGGGGCGCAGCACAGATACGCAGTATTTT	CASSLGWGRSTDTQYF
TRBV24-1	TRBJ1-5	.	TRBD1	TGTGCCACCAGTGATGCGACAGGGGTCCTCAATCAGCCCCAGCATTTT	CATSDATGVLNQPQHF
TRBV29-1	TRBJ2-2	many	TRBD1	TGCAGCGTTGAACAGGGGGTAGGGAACGGGGAGCTGTTTTTT	CSVEQGVGNGELFF
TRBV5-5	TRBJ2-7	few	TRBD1	TGTGCCAGCAGCCTCCTTCCCGGACAGGGACCCTACGAGCAGTACTTC	CASSLLPGQGPYEQYF
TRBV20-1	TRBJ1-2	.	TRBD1	TGCAGTGCTAGAGATGGGACAGGGATCCTCTATGGCTACACCTTC	CSARDGTGILYGYTF
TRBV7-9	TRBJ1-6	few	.	TGTGCCAGCAGCTTAGATTCAACGGTTTCCTATAATTCACCCCTCCACTTT	CASSLDSTVSYNSPLHF
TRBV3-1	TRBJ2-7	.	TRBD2	TGTGCCAGCAGCCACCTAGCGGGAGCTGGGGAGCAGTACTTC	CASSHLAGAGEQYF
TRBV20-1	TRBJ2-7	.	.	TGCAGTGCTAGAGATTTACAGAATTACGACGAGCAGTACTTC	CSARDLQNYDEQYF
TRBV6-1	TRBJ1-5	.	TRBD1	TGTGCCAGCAGTAATGGCAGGACAGGAAGGAATCAGCCCCAGCATTTT	CASSNGRTGRNQPQHF
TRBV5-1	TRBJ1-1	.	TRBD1	TGCGCCAGCAGCTTGGGCTCCTCAGGGGGCACTGAAGCTTTCTTT	CASSLGSSGGTEAFF
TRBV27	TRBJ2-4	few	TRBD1	TGTGCCAGCAACCGCGGAGGACAGGGCGGCATTCAGTACTTC	CASNRGGQGGIQYF
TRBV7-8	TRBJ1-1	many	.	TGTGCCAGCAGCTTAGCGCTGGGAACGGAAGCTTTCTTT	CASSLALGTEAFF
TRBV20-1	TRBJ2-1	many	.	TGCAGTGCTAGGGCGGGGAACTACAATGAGCAGTTCTTC	CSARAGNYNEQFF
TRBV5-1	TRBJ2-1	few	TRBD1	TGCGCCAGCAGCTTGGCGGGACAGGGTAACAATGAGCAGTTCTTC	CASSLAGQGNNEQFF
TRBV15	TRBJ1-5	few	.	TGTGCCACCAGCAGAGATCAACTGAATCAGCCCCAGCATTTT	CATSRDQLNQPQHF
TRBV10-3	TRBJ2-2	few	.	TGTGCCATCAGTGAGTCAGCGAACACCGGGGAGCTGTTTTTT	CAISESANTGELFF
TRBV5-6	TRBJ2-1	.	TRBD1	TGTGCCAGCAGCTTGGTAGGACAGGGGGCCTACAATGAGCAGTTCTTC	CASSLVGQGAYNEQFF
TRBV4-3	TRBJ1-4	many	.	TGCGCCAGCAGCCAAGATGCAGGGAATGAAAAACTGTTTTTT	CASSQDAGNEKLFF
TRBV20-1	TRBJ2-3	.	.	TGCAGTGCTAGACATATAGATACGCAGTATTTT	CSARHIDTQYF
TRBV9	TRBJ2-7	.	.	TGTGCCAGCAGCGTAGGTTTGTGGGGCAAGGCGGGCGAGCAGTACTTC	CASSVGLWGKAGEQYF
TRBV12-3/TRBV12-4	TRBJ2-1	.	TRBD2	TGTGCCAGCAGTTTGACTAGCGGGGGGCATGAGCAGTTCTTC	CASSLTSGGHEQFF
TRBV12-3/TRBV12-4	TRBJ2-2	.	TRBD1	TGTGCCAGCATCGACAGGGGCAACACCGGGGAGCTGTTTTTT	CASIDRGNTGELFF
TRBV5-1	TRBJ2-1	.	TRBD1	TGCGCCAGCAGTCGATTGGACAGGGGACGGGACAATGAGCAGTTCTTC	CASSRLDRGRDNEQFF
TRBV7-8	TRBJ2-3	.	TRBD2	TGTGCCAGCAGCTTCCCGTGGCGGGGGTACACAGATACGCAGTATTTT	CASSFPWRGYTDTQYF
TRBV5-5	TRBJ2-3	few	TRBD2	TGTGCCAGCAGCTTGAGAGCGGGGGCCACAGATACGCAGTATTTT	CASSLRAGATDTQYF
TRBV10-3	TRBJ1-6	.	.	TGTGCCATCAGTGAAGGGTTTGGGAATTCACCCCTCCACTTT	CAISEGFGNSPLHF
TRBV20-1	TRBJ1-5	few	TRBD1	TGCAGTGCCCCGACAGGGGGCAGGAGGCAGCCCCAGCATTTT	CSAPTGGRRQPQHF
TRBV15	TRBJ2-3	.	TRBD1	TGTGCCACCAGCCGGGACAGGGTACACACAGATACGCAGTATTTT	CATSRDRVHTDTQYF
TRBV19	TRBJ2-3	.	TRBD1	TGTGCCAGTAGCCTTCCGGGACAGGGGTTTTCAGATACGCAGTATTTT	CASSLPGQGFSDTQYF
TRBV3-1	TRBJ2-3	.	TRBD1	TGTGCCAGCAGCCCGGGACAGCTACGCACAGATACGCAGTATTTT	CASSPGQLRTDTQYF
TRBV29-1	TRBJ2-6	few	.	TGCAGCGTTGAAGGCGCCGAGGGGCCTGGGGCCAACGTCCTGACTTTC	CSVEGAEGPGANVLTF
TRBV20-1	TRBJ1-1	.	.	TGCAGTGCGAAAGGACAGAGCCTTAACACTGAAGCTTTCTTT	CSAKGQSLNTEAFF
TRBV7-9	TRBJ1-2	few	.	TGTGCCAGCAGCCATCGTGTGGGGCCCACTGGCTACACCTTC	CASSHRVGPTGYTF
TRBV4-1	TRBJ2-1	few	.	TGCGCCAGCAGCCAATATCGTTGGGGGACAGAGCAGTTCTTC	CASSQYRWGTEQFF
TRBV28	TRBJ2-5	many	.	TGTGCCACCGAGGGAAGGGTCGAGACCCAGTACTTC	CATEGRVETQYF